This TCR beta chain was profiled in a study of cytomegalovirus exposure and HLA in healthy donors. Overall study context: The same platform was used for the roughly 120 validation repertoires and the approximately 670 first-cohort repertoires, a later analysis reported. Findings of the study overall: A list of about 160 TCR beta chains associated with cytomegalovirus was given. Subsequent analysis revealed that first-cohort TCR clusters tended to co-occur in the approximately 120 validation repertoires.

Turning to this clone: Its target is unknown.

The V and J ends lost 11 bases and 4 bases, in that order; junction bases with no gene match: 10. CDR1 is LNHDA, CDR2 SQIVND, per germline (reference sequence). CDR3 size: 13 residues. Clones were sequenced by immunoSEQ multiplex PCR, and TCRdb holds only the in-frame ones, with some missing. The data contain around 150,000 clones, approximately 84% of them seen just once; the ten biggest clones take up 9.5% to 13%. The clonotype comes from a man aged 25 to 45 in good health and CMV-seropositive. The J gene is TRBJ2-7, the V gene TRBV19, with 8 bases aligning to TRBD1. The sequenced material came from PBMCs. CDR3: CASSNQGAYEQYF. In DNA form, the CDR3 reads TGTGCCTCGTCGAATCAGGGGGCTTACGAGCAGTACTTC.